A selection of T cell receptor beta chains follows, all from one sample in a study of blood T cell repertoires in COVID-19. TCRdb keeps only in-frame clones here, not all; method: immunoSEQ multiplex PCR. The sample contains tens of thousands of clones, 75% to 90% of which appear only once. Sequencing was done on a sample of peripheral blood. These receptors were taken from a human donor with active COVID-19. The donor label of this sample is uncertain. CDR3s include the opening cysteine and the closing phenylalanine or tryptophan. A D gene is named only where the DNA matches it firmly. Clone size, where shown, is once, few, many, or a class for clones that have expanded.

v_call: TRBV28; clone_size: .; j_call: TRBJ2-7; d_call: TRBD2; cdr3_nt: TGTGCCAGCAGTTTTCTACTAGCGGCCTACGAGCAGTACTTC; cdr3_aa: CASSFLLAAYEQYF
v_call: TRBV5-1; clone_size: .; j_call: TRBJ1-4; d_call: .; cdr3_nt: TGCGCCAGCAGCTCCACTTCAGGATCAACTAATGAAAAACTGTTTTTT; cdr3_aa: CASSSTSGSTNEKLFF
v_call: TRBV3-1/TRBV3-2; clone_size: .; j_call: TRBJ2-1; d_call: TRBD2; cdr3_nt: TGTGCCAGCAGCCAAGGTGGGGGGAGGGATGAGCAGTTCTTC; cdr3_aa: CASSQGGGRDEQFF
v_call: TRBV6-5; clone_size: .; j_call: TRBJ1-1; d_call: TRBD1; cdr3_nt: TGTGCCAGCACATCGGACAGGGGCGACACTGAAGCTTTCTTT; cdr3_aa: CASTSDRGDTEAFF
v_call: TRBV21-1; clone_size: .; j_call: TRBJ1-5; d_call: .; cdr3_nt: TGTGCCAGCAGCAGATCCGTTATGGGACAGACTTATAGCAATCAGCCCCAGCATTTT; cdr3_aa: CASSRSVMGQTYSNQPQHF
v_call: TRBV5-4; clone_size: .; j_call: TRBJ2-7; d_call: TRBD2; cdr3_nt: TGTGCCAGCAGCTTGGCTAGCGGGTTGACCTACGAGCAGTACTTC; cdr3_aa: CASSLASGLTYEQYF
v_call: TRBV3-1/TRBV3-2; clone_size: .; j_call: TRBJ2-2; d_call: .; cdr3_nt: TGTGCCAGCAGTCACAGGGTAACCGGGGAGCTGTTTTTT; cdr3_aa: CASSHRVTGELFF
v_call: TRBV4-3; clone_size: .; j_call: TRBJ1-1; d_call: .; cdr3_nt: TGCGCCAGCAGGCTCAGTGGGAGGGACACTGAAGCTTTCTTT; cdr3_aa: CASRLSGRDTEAFF
v_call: TRBV5-4; clone_size: .; j_call: TRBJ2-7; d_call: TRBD2; cdr3_nt: TGTGCCAGCAGCTCTTTAGCGGGGGGCGGCGAGCAGTACTTC; cdr3_aa: CASSSLAGGGEQYF
v_call: TRBV7-3; clone_size: .; j_call: TRBJ2-3; d_call: TRBD1; cdr3_nt: TGTGCCAGCAGCCCCGAGGACAGGGATGGAAATACGCAGTATTTT; cdr3_aa: CASSPEDRDGNTQYF
v_call: TRBV27; clone_size: .; j_call: TRBJ2-3; d_call: .; cdr3_nt: TGTGCCAGCAGTCCGGGACTGGCTGCGGATACGCAGTATTTT; cdr3_aa: CASSPGLAADTQYF
v_call: TRBV2; clone_size: .; j_call: TRBJ2-7; d_call: .; cdr3_nt: TGTGCCAGCACCCCGCGGGGATACCACGAGCAGTACTTC; cdr3_aa: CASTPRGYHEQYF
v_call: TRBV18; clone_size: .; j_call: TRBJ1-5; d_call: TRBD1; cdr3_nt: TGTGCCAGCTCACCGGACAGGAGCAATCAGCCCCAGCATTTT; cdr3_aa: CASSPDRSNQPQHF
v_call: TRBV6-2/TRBV6-3; clone_size: .; j_call: TRBJ1-6; d_call: .; cdr3_nt: TGTGCCAGCAGTTACTCGAGGGGGTCGGGGTCGACCCTCCACTTT; cdr3_aa: CASSYSRGSGSTLHF
v_call: TRBV7-6; clone_size: .; j_call: TRBJ2-5; d_call: .; cdr3_nt: TGTGCCAGCAGCTCGGGTCCCTCGGTCGTCCAAGAGACCCAGTACTTC; cdr3_aa: CASSSGPSVVQETQYF
v_call: TRBV30; clone_size: once; j_call: TRBJ2-1; d_call: .; cdr3_nt: TGTGCCTGGGTACATGATTACAATGAGCAGTTCTTC; cdr3_aa: CAWVHDYNEQFF
v_call: TRBV10-1; clone_size: .; j_call: TRBJ2-4; d_call: .; cdr3_nt: TGCGCCAGCAGTGAGTCTCCATTTAAAAACATTCAGTACTTC; cdr3_aa: CASSESPFKNIQYF
v_call: TRBV5-6; clone_size: .; j_call: TRBJ2-7; d_call: TRBD1; cdr3_nt: TGTGCCAGCAGCCCTACCGGGACAGGGGGTGGAAATCCTTACGAGCAGTACTTC; cdr3_aa: CASSPTGTGGGNPYEQYF
v_call: TRBV3-1/TRBV3-2; clone_size: .; j_call: TRBJ2-3; d_call: TRBD1; cdr3_nt: TGTGCCAGCAGGACGGGGCGTCCGAAAGGGGGCAAAGATACGCAGTATTTT; cdr3_aa: CASRTGRPKGGKDTQYF
v_call: TRBV19; clone_size: .; j_call: TRBJ2-3; d_call: .; cdr3_nt: TGTGCCAGTAGTATGGGTGGTGGAGGCACAGATACGCAGTATTTT; cdr3_aa: CASSMGGGGTDTQYF
v_call: TRBV5-1; clone_size: .; j_call: TRBJ2-3; d_call: TRBD2; cdr3_nt: TGCGCCAGCAGCTTGGCCTCTGGACTAGGGGCAGATACGCAGTATTTT; cdr3_aa: CASSLASGLGADTQYF
v_call: TRBV7-9; clone_size: .; j_call: TRBJ2-3; d_call: .; cdr3_nt: TGTGCCAGCACCAGGGGCGCAGATACGCAGTATTTT; cdr3_aa: CASTRGADTQYF
v_call: TRBV19; clone_size: .; j_call: TRBJ1-5; d_call: TRBD1; cdr3_nt: TGTGCCAGTAGTATAGATCGGGGGACAGGGGTACAGCCCCAGCATTTT; cdr3_aa: CASSIDRGTGVQPQHF
v_call: TRBV30; clone_size: .; j_call: TRBJ1-2; d_call: .; cdr3_nt: TGTGCCTGGAATACAGGACCCTATGGCTACACCTTC; cdr3_aa: CAWNTGPYGYTF